These 7 T cell receptor beta chains originate from one sample sequenced in a study of T cells in Graves' hyperthyroidism and ophthalmopathy. What was amplified from RNA transcripts were TCR beta CDR3 regions. The TCR CDR3 first-round RT-PCR relied on the HTBI primer set. TCRdb called the multiplex PCR reads again in MiXCR, with one record for every CDR3 protein. The sample includes about 290,000 distinct CDR3 sequences, roughly 20% of them seen just once. Sequenced: blood. The receptors here all came from a man between 45 and 60 years old with Graves' ophthalmopathy.

This clonotype was picked up many times. The V call is TRBV4-2, the J call TRBJ2-7; 11 positions agree with TRBD2. Germline lookup yields CDR1 LGHNA and CDR2 YNFKEQ. This CDR3 has 15 residues. Trimming took 5 bases from V and 4 from J; bases not matched to a gene: 7. CDR3 in DNA: TGTGCCAGCAGCTATGTGGGACTAGCGGAGTACGAGCAGTACTTC. Residues: CASSYVGLAEYEQYF.

This clonotype was recorded many times. The chain combines TRBV7-8 with TRBJ2-3; 10 nucleotides align to TRBD2. The trim removed 1 base at V and 5 bases at J, leaving 9 bases unmatched. Germline assignment: CDR1 SGHVS and CDR2 FQNEAQ. The CDR3 spans 17 residues. The chain's CDR3 is CASSLVPSGSSGDTQYF. The CDR3 coding sequence is TGTGCCAGCAGCTTAGTGCCTAGCGGGAGTAGTGGAGATACGCAGTATTTT.

The V call is TRBV19, the J call TRBJ1-5; D is unclear. Germline V lookup: CDR1 LNHDA, CDR2 SQIVND (reference sequence). The CDR3 is made up of 14 amino acids. V lost 0 bases and J lost 3, with 6 bases in between. CDR3 nucleotide sequence: TGTGCCAGTAGTATAGATCCCCCCAATCAGCCCCAGCATTTT. Amino acid sequence: CASSIDPPNQPQHF. Drawing the rest from reference TRBV19 and TRBJ1-5, the complete variable domain is DGGITQSPKYLFRKEGQNVTLSCEQNLNHDAMYWYRQDPGQGLRLIYYSQIVNDFQKGDIAEGYSVSREKKESFPLTVTSAQKNPTAFYLCASSIDPPNQPQHFGDGTRLSIL.

The chain links TRBV28 to TRBJ2-5, with D possibly matching TRBD1 (6 bases). CDR1 is MDHEN, CDR2 SYDVKM, per germline. The CDR3 contains 15 residues. V lost 5 bases and J 1 base, leaving 14 bases between the germline ends. In nucleotides, the CDR3 is TGTGCCAGCAGTCAAGGTCAGGGGTCCCAAGAGACCCAGTACTTC. Its translation: CASSQGQGSQETQYF.

This clonotype was seen at least ten times. This rearrangement joins TRBV2 to TRBJ2-5, with TRBD1 as a possible D gene (6 bases). V was clipped by 8 bases and J by 4 bases, with 14 bases between them. In germline, CDR1 is SNHLY, CDR2 FYNNEI. The CDR3 consists of 13 residues. CDR3 sequence (DNA): TGTGCCAGCGCTAGGGGACATGGAGAGACCCAGTACTTC. Amino acids: CASARGHGETQYF.

This clonotype came up many times. This chain uses TRBV20-1 with TRBJ1-2; possibly TRBD1 for D (6 bases). CDR1 is DFQATT, CDR2 SNEGSKA, per germline (reference sequence). CDR3 length: 11 amino acids. Trimming pared 5 bases from V and 4 bases from J, leaving 8 bases between. The CDR3 DNA reads TGCAGTGCTGCGACAGGCTATGGCTACACCTTC. This sequence encodes CSAATGYGYTF.

This chain links TRBV29-1 with TRBJ2-6; D possibly uses TRBD1 or TRBD2 (5 bases each). Trimming shortened V by 0 bases and J by 1 base, and 19 bases separated the two germline ends. Germline CDR1 SQVTM, CDR2 ANQGSEA. The CDR3 consists of 19 residues. The CDR3 region is CSVEEWAAGTFSGANVLTF. CDR3 nucleotide sequence: TGCAGCGTTGAAGAATGGGCGGCAGGGACGTTTTCTGGGGCCAACGTCCTGACTTTC. Drawing the rest from reference TRBV29-1 and TRBJ2-6, the complete variable domain is SAVISQKPSRDICQRGTSLTIQCQVDSQVTMMFWYRQQPGQSLTLIATANQGSEATYESGFVIDKFPISRPNLTFSTLTVSNMSPEDSSIYLCSVEEWAAGTFSGANVLTFGAGSRLTVL.